One sample yielded the 2 T cell receptor beta chains listed below, sequenced in a study of blood T cell repertoires in COVID-19. Clones were read by immunoSEQ multiplex PCR, and TCRdb kept only the in-frame ones, dropping some. The top ten clones hold more than 20% of a sample with 120,000 or so clones, roughly 87% of them seen once. Sequences were obtained from peripheral blood. The receptor source for this set is a woman older than 75 with acute or convalescent COVID-19.

This sequence joins TRBV6-2 or TRBV6-3 and TRBJ1-2; the D gene is possibly TRBD1 (5 bases). V lost 5 bases, J lost 4 bases, and 8 bases lay in between. Germline CDR1 MNHEY, CDR2 SVGEGT. This CDR3 has 12 amino acids. CDR3 coding DNA: TGTGCCAGCAGTGACAGCGTCTATGGCTACACCTTC. It yields the protein CASSDSVYGYTF.

The V call is TRBV4-1, the J call TRBJ1-5; no firm D call. CDR1 is MGHRA and CDR2 is YSYEKL in the germline V gene. The CDR3 is 17 residues long. Trimming shortened V by 4 bases and J by 1 base, and 17 bases separated the two germline ends. The CDR3 here is CASSRSGRTGSNQPQHF. CDR3 nucleotide sequence: TGCGCCAGCAGCCGAAGTGGGAGGACGGGGAGCAATCAGCCCCAGCATTTT.